One sample yielded the 15 T cell receptor beta chains listed below, sequenced in a study of CD8 T cells in Susac syndrome. After extraction with the RNeasy kit, about 0.5 to 1 ug of the RNA was reverse transcribed using random hexamers. TCRdb reanalysed the immunoSEQ multiplex PCR reads using MiXCR and keeps one entry per CDR3 protein. The sample carries roughly 150,000 distinct CDR3 sequences, under 95% recorded once. The sequencing input was CD4+ T cells from PBMCs. These TCRs come from a human donor in good health.

The chain links TRBV3-1 to TRBJ2-1; 9 bases align to TRBD2. The CDR3 runs to 16 residues. J gave up 7 bases and V 1 base, and 8 bases lay outside the gene matches. The germline V gene encodes CDR1 LGHDT and CDR2 YNNKEL (reference sequence). The CDR3 bases are TGTGCCAGCAGCCAAGTCGGCGGGGGGGCTCAGAATGAGCAGTTCTTC. Encoded protein: CASSQVGGGAQNEQFF.

J is TRBJ1-6 and V is TRBV21-1; the table calls TRBD1, which could not be checked here. TRBV21-1 is shown as a pseudogene. The CDR3 consists of 17 residues. The CDR3, as DNA: TGTGCCAGCAGCTTAAGAGCCCACAGGGGGCGCGGTTCACCCCTCCACTTT. It translates to CASSLRAHRGRGSPLHF.

The V gene is TRBV19, the J gene TRBJ2-2; D unclear. Germline values: CDR1 LNHDA, CDR2 SQIVND (reference sequence). V dropped 5 bases and J dropped 3 bases, with 7 bases sitting between them. CDR3 size: 13 residues. The CDR3 here is CASSPQHTGELFF. The CDR3 region has the DNA TGTGCCAGTAGTCCTCAACACACCGGGGAGCTGTTTTTT.

This chain uses TRBV4-1 with TRBJ2-7, with D unclear. The CDR3 covers 14 residues. Germline V lookup: CDR1 MGHRA, CDR2 YSYEKL. The V end lost 1 base, the J end lost 5 bases, and 12 bases lay between the germline ends. The CDR3 reads CASSQGFRAHEQYF. In nucleotides, the CDR3 is TGCGCCAGCAGCCAAGGTTTTAGGGCCCACGAGCAGTACTTC.

This clonotype was observed a handful of times. V and J are TRBV4-3 and TRBJ2-7; no clear D. This CDR3 spans 15 amino acids. CDR1 LGHNA and CDR2 YSLEER come from the germline V gene. Trimming shortened V by 4 bases and J by 6 bases, and 19 bases separated the two germline ends. The CDR3 protein is CASSPYIWTGGEQYF. CDR3 sequence (DNA): TGCGCCAGCAGCCCCTACATATGGACGGGTGGCGAGCAGTACTTC.

The J gene is TRBJ2-7, the V gene TRBV14; 8 bases match TRBD1. The length of the CDR3 is 16 residues. The germline gives CDR1 SGHDN, CDR2 FVKESK. J gave up 1 base and V 4 bases, and 9 bases lay outside the gene matches. CDR3 amino acids: CASSRKHGTGSYEQYF. The CDR3 DNA sequence: TGTGCCAGCAGCCGCAAACATGGGACAGGTTCCTACGAGCAGTACTTC.

The genes are TRBV30 and TRBJ1-6; D call uncertain. Trimming left V 6 bases short and J 0 bases short, with 12 bases between. This CDR3 is built from 15 residues. Germline values: CDR1 GTSNPN, CDR2 SVGIG (reference sequence). The chain's CDR3 is CACEGSRSYNSPLHF. The CDR3 bases are TGTGCCTGCGAGGGCTCCCGCTCCTATAATTCACCCCTCCACTTT.

This sequence joins TRBV7-2 and TRBJ1-3; D is uncertain. Germline-derived CDR1 and CDR2 are SGHTA and FQGNSA. There are 13 residues in the CDR3. The V and J ends lost 5 bases and 0 bases respectively, with 5 bases between them. The CDR3 is CASSRDSGNTIYF. The CDR3 DNA follows: TGTGCCAGCAGCCGAGACTCTGGAAACACCATATATTTT.

The chain recombines TRBV6-5 with TRBJ1-5, with D hard to call. The V and J ends lost 0 bases and 6 bases respectively, with 6 bases between them. CDR1 is MNHEY and CDR2 is SVGAGI in the germline V gene. CDR3 length: 13 amino acids. DNA for the CDR3: TGTGCCAGCAGTTACTCGAAGCGTCAGCCCCAGCATTTT. It yields the protein CASSYSKRQPQHF.

The chain couples TRBV3-1 to TRBJ2-5, with D maybe TRBD1 (6 bases). The germline V gene has CDR1 LGHDT and CDR2 YNNKEL (reference sequence). The V end lost 0 bases, the J end lost 8 bases, and 16 bases lay between the germline ends. This CDR3 is 15 amino acids long. For the CDR3, the DNA is TGTGCCAGCAGCCAAGAGTTTCGTCAGGGGAACACCCAGTACTTC. This translates into CASSQEFRQGNTQYF.

This clonotype was found a few times. The J gene is TRBJ2-7, the V gene TRBV5-1; 7 nucleotides match TRBD1. CDR1 SGHRS and CDR2 YFSETQ come from the germline V gene. Trimming took 2 bases from V and 4 from J; bases not matched to a gene: 9. The CDR3 length is 15 residues. CDR3 loop: CASSFSADRLYEQYF. CDR3 nucleotide sequence: TGCGCCAGCAGCTTCTCCGCGGACAGGCTTTACGAGCAGTACTTC.

This chain links TRBV10-3 with TRBJ1-6; possibly TRBD1 for D (6 bases). V lost 2 bases and J 12 bases, leaving 17 bases between the germline ends. The CDR3 totals 15 residues. Germline-derived CDR1 and CDR2 are ENHRY and SYGVKD. The CDR3 sequence: CAISEGTGIMLPLHF. CDR3 bases: TGTGCCATCAGTGAGGGAACAGGGATTATGTTACCCCTCCACTTT.

V usage is TRBV5-1 and J usage is TRBJ2-3; D is ambiguous. The germline CDR1 and CDR2 sequences are SGHRS and YFSETQ. CDR3 length: 14 amino acids. Trimming removed 0 bases at V and 5 bases at J, with 10 bases between. The CDR3 sequence is CASSLEGSGDTQYF. CDR3 nucleotide sequence: TGCGCCAGCAGCTTGGAGGGTAGTGGAGATACGCAGTATTTT.

CDR3 DNA sequence: TGTGTGCACCGGGGAGGGATGTACTATGGCTACACCTTC. Its translation: CVHRGGMYYGYTF. V is TRBV30 and J is TRBJ1-2; D uncertain. Looked up from germline, CDR1 is GTSNPN and CDR2 is SVGIG (reference sequence). This CDR3 spans 13 amino acids. Full variable domain (remainder filled in from reference TRBV30 and TRBJ1-2): SQTIHQWPATLVQPVGSPLSLECTVEGTSNPNLYWYRQAAGRGLQLLFYSVGIGQISSEVPQNLSASRPQDRQFILSSKKLLLSDSGFYLCVHRGGMYYGYTFGSGTRLTVV.

The chain couples TRBV30 to TRBJ1-1; D gene uncertain. The germline V gene has CDR1 GTSNPN and CDR2 SVGIG (reference sequence). The V end was cut by 5 bases, the J end by 0 bases, with 4 bases between. The CDR3 contains 11 residues. The CDR3 DNA sequence: TGTGCCTGGGGCATGAACACTGAAGCTTTCTTT. Encoded protein: CAWGMNTEAFF. Full variable domain (missing parts from reference TRBV30 and TRBJ1-1): SQTIHQWPATLVQPVGSPLSLECTVEGTSNPNLYWYRQAAGRGLQLLFYSVGIGQISSEVPQNLSASRPQDRQFILSSKKLLLSDSGFYLCAWGMNTEAFFGQGTRLTVV.